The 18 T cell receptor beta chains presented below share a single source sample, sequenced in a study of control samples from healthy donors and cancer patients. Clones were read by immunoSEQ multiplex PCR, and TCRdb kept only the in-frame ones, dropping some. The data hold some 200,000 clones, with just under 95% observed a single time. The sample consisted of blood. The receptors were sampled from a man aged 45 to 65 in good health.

The CDR3 reads CARHGGCSYNEQFF. DNA for the CDR3: TGTGCCAGACACGGGGGGTGCTCTTACAATGAGCAGTTCTTC. This rearrangement joins TRBV6-5 to TRBJ2-1; TRBD2 matches at 7 bases. CDR1 MNHEY and CDR2 SVGAGI come from the germline V gene. The V and J ends lost 9 bases and 4 bases, in that order; junction bases with no gene match: 9. This CDR3 is 14 amino acids long.

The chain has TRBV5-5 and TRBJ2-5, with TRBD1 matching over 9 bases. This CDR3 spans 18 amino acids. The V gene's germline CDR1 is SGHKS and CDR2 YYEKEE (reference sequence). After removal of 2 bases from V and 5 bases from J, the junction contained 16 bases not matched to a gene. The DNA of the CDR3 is TGTGCCAGCAGCTTACGCGTGACAGGGGGTCTGGGTCGTGAGACCCAGTACTTC. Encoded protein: CASSLRVTGGLGRETQYF. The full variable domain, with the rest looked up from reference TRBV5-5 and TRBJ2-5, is DAGVTQSPTHLIKTRGQQVTLRCSPISGHKSVSWYQQVLGQGPQFIFQYYEKEERGRGNFPDRFSARQFPNYSSELNVNALLLGDSALYLCASSLRVTGGLGRETQYFGPGTRLLVL.

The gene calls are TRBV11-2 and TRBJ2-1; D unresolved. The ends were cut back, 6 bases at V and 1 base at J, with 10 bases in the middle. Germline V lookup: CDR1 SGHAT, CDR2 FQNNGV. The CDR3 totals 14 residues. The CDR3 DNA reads TGTGCCAGCAGTCCCGTTATTTCCTACAATGAGCAGTTCTTC. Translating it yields CASSPVISYNEQFF.

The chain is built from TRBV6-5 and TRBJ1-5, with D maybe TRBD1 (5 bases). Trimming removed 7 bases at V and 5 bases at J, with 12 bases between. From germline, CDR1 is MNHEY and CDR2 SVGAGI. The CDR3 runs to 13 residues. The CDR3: CASKQGLDQPQHF. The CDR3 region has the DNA TGTGCCAGCAAGCAGGGATTGGATCAGCCCCAGCATTTT.

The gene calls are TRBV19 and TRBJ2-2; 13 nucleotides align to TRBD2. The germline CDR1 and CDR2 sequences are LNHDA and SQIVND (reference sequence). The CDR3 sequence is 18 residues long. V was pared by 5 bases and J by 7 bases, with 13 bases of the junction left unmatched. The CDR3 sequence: CASSVSGTSGAKGGELFF. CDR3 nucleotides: TGTGCCAGTAGTGTGTCCGGGACTAGCGGGGCCAAGGGCGGGGAGCTGTTTTTT.

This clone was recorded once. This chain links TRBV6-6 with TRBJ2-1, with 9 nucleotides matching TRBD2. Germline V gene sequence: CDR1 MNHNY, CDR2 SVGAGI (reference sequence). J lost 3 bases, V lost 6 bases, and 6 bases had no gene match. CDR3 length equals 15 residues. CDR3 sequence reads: CASSLAGVDYNEQFF. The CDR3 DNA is TGTGCCAGCAGCTTAGCGGGGGTCGACTACAATGAGCAGTTCTTC.

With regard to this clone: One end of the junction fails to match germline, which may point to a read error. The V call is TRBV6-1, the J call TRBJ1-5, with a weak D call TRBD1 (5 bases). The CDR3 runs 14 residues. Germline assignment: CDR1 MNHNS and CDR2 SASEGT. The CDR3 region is CASSEGGKNQPQHF. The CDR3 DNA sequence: TGTGCCAGCAGTGAAGGGGGGAAAAATCAACCCCAGCATTTT.

The CDR3, as DNA: TGTGCCAGCAGTCCCCAGGGGGGGACAGACAGACTGTTTTTT. Protein product: CASSPQGGTDRLFF. This chain links TRBV6-5 with TRBJ1-4; 7 bases fit TRBD1. V lost 5 bases and J lost 13; bases outside the gene matches: 13. The CDR3 is 14 residues long. Germline V CDR1 and CDR2: MNHEY, SVGAGI.

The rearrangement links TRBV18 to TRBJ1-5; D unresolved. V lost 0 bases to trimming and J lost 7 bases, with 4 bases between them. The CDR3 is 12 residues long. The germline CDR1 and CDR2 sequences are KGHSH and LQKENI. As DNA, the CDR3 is TGTGCCAGCTCACCACCTGCCCAGCCCCAGCATTTT. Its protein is CASSPPAQPQHF.

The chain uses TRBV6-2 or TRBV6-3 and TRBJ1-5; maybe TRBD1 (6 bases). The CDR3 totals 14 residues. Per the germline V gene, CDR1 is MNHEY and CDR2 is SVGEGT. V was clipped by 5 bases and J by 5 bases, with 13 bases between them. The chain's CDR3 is CASSRTVGDQPQHF. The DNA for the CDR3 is TGTGCCAGCAGTCGGACAGTCGGAGATCAGCCCCAGCATTTT.

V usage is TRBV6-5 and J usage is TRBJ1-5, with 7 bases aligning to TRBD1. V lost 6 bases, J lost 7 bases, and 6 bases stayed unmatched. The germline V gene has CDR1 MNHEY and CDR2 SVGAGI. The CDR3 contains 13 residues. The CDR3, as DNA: TGTGCCAGCAGCCCCGACAGGGACCAGCCCCAGCATTTT. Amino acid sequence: CASSPDRDQPQHF.

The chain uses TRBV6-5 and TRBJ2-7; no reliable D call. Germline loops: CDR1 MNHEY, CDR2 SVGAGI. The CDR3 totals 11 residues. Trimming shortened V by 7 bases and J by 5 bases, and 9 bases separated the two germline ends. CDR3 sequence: CASIRQHEQYF. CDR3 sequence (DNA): TGTGCCAGCATTAGGCAGCACGAGCAGTACTTC.

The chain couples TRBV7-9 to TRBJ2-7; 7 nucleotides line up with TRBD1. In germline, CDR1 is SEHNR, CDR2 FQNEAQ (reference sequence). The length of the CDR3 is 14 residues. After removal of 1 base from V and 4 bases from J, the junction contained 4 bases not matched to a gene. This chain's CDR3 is CASSLGGQSYEQYV. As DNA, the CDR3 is TGTGCCAGCAGCTTAGGGGGACAGTCATACGAGCAGTACGTC.

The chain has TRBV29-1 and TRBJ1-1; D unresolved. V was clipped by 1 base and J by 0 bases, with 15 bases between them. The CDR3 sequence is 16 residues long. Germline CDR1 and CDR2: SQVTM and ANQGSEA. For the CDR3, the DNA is TGCAGCGTTGAAGCGGTCAGGTCTACTCTGAACACTGAAGCTTTCTTT. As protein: CSVEAVRSTLNTEAFF.

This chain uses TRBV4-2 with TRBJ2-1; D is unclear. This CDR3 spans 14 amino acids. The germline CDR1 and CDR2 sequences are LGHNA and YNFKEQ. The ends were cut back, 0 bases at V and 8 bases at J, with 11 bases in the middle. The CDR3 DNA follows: TGTGCCAGCAGCCAAGAACTCCTCCCCGATGAGCAGTTCTTC. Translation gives CASSQELLPDEQFF.

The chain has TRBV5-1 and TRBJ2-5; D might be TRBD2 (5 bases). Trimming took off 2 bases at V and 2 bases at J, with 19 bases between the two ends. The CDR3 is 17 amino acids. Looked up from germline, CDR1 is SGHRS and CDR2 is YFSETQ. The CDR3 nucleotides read TGCGCCAGCAGCTTCCCCGCGGGTCGAGGGCTACAAGAGACCCAGTACTTC. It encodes CASSFPAGRGLQETQYF.

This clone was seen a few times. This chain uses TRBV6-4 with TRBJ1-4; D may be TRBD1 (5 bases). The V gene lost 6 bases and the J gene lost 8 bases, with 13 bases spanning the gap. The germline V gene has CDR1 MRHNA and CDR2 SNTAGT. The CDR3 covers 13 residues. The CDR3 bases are TGTGCCAGCAGGGAGGGACTTGAGGAAAAACTGTTTTTT. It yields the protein CASREGLEEKLFF.

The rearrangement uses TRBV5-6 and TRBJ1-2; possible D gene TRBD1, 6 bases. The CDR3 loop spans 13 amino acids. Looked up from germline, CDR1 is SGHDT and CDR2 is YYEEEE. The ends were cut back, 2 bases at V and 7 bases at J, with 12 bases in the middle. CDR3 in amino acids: CASSLLIGGGYTF. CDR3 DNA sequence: TGTGCCAGCAGCTTATTGATAGGGGGTGGCTACACCTTC.